These 26 T cell receptor beta chains came from one sample sequenced in a study of sequential checkpoint blockade in melanoma. Profiled with immunoSEQ multiplex PCR; TCRdb holds only in-frame clones, not every one. The table lists roughly 3,800 clones, around 60% of them singletons, with roughly 72% in the top ten. Treatment reported: randomized to nivolumab then ipilimumab (arm A) or the reverse (arm B). This specimen was CD8+ T cells sorted from blood (inferred from file names), taken from a patient given nivolumab and ipilimumab in sequence. These receptor sequences come from a human donor with melanoma.

This clone turned up a few times. The rearrangement joins TRBV6-4 to TRBJ2-3, with 8 bases identical to TRBD2. V lost 3 bases to trimming and J lost 2 bases; unmatched junction nucleotides: 1. Germline CDR1 MRHNA, CDR2 SNTAGT. The CDR3 is made up of 14 amino acids. In nucleotides, the CDR3 is TGTGCCAGCAGTGAGCGGGGGGCCACAGATACGCAGTATTTT. Translation: CASSERGATDTQYF.

The chain combines TRBV28 with TRBJ1-4; maybe TRBD1 (6 bases). Germline V gene lookup returns CDR1 MDHEN and CDR2 SYDVKM. CDR3 length: 17 amino acids. Trimming shortened V by 2 bases and J by 7 bases, and 20 bases separated the two germline ends. CDR3: CASSLRGGDFVREKLFF. As DNA, the CDR3 is TGTGCCAGCAGTTTAAGAGGGGGGGATTTTGTGCGTGAAAAACTGTTTTTT.

Remarks on this clone: This sample also contains other DNA sequences that code for the same CDR3. This chain connects TRBV5-6 to TRBJ1-1, with 9 bases lining up with TRBD1. Trimming removed 7 bases from V and 1 base from J; junction bases left unmatched: 2. This CDR3 has 13 residues. Germline CDR1 reads SGHDT; CDR2 reads YYEEEE. CDR3 amino acids: CASLTGGNTEAFF. The CDR3 DNA sequence: TGTGCCAGCCTGACAGGGGGGAACACTGAAGCTTTCTTT.

This chain uses TRBV11-2 with TRBJ2-2; 10 bases align to TRBD2. V was clipped by 7 bases and J by 3 bases; unmatched bases: 17. There are 19 residues in the CDR3. The germline gives CDR1 SGHAT, CDR2 FQNNGV. CDR3 sequence: CASTHPYNLAGVHTGELFF. DNA of the CDR3: TGTGCCAGCACTCACCCATACAATCTAGCGGGGGTACACACCGGGGAGCTGTTTTTT.

CDR3 coding DNA: TGTGCCTCTTGCGAAGGAAAAGTTCTACCGGGCGAGCAGTACTTC. Translation gives CASCEGKVLPGEQYF. J is TRBJ2-7 and V is TRBV2; D ambiguous. The CDR3 extends over 15 amino acids. Germline CDR1 SNHLY, CDR2 FYNNEI. V was cut by 11 bases and J by 6 bases, with 26 bases left in between.

The chain carries TRBV28 and TRBJ2-7, with 9 bases that match TRBD2. Germline values: CDR1 MDHEN, CDR2 SYDVKM. V was clipped by 3 bases and J by 6 bases; unmatched bases: 15. The CDR3 runs 17 residues. In DNA form, the CDR3 reads TGTGCCAGCAGTTTTGGTTCCTGGGGACTAGCTGGCTTCGAGCAGTACTTC. It yields the protein CASSFGSWGLAGFEQYF. The complete variable domain, with remaining parts taken from reference TRBV28 and TRBJ2-7, reads DVKVTQSSRYLVKRTGEKVFLECVQDMDHENMFWYRQDPGLGLRLIYFSYDVKMKEKGDIPEGYSVSREKKERFSLILESASTNQTSMYLCASSFGSWGLAGFEQYFGPGTRLTVT.

This clone was seen a few times. At one end, the junction sequence differs from germline, possibly due to a read error. The rearrangement links TRBV27 to TRBJ1-2, with 7 bases that match TRBD1. Looked up from germline, CDR1 is MNHEY and CDR2 is SMNVEV (reference sequence). This CDR3 region has 17 residues. CDR3 in DNA: TGTCCCAGCAGTTCGGACAGGAGGGGACCCTCGAACTATCGCTACACCTTC. This encodes CPSSSDRRGPSNYRYTF.

The genes are TRBV13 and TRBJ1-1, with 7 bases matching TRBD1. Per germline, CDR1 PRHDT and CDR2 FYEKMQ (reference sequence). V shed 5 bases, J shed 2 bases, and the junction held 5 bases outside the gene matches. CDR3 size: 14 residues. The CDR3: CASSTGTANTEAFF. In DNA form, the CDR3 reads TGTGCCAGCAGCACCGGGACAGCAAACACTGAAGCTTTCTTT.

The V gene is TRBV19, the J gene TRBJ2-1; no clear D. The CDR3 is 12 amino acids. Trimming removed 5 bases from V and 7 bases from J, with 9 bases in between. Germline CDR1 is LNHDA and CDR2 is SQIVND (reference sequence). CDR3: CASSGSVNEQFF. CDR3 in DNA: TGTGCCAGTAGTGGCTCCGTGAATGAGCAGTTCTTC.

The chain uses TRBV30 and TRBJ2-2, with 7 bases identical to TRBD1. Germline loops: CDR1 GTSNPN, CDR2 SVGIG (reference sequence). After removal of 6 bases from V and 1 base from J, the junction contained 11 bases not matched to a gene. The CDR3 runs to 16 residues. The CDR3 spells CACRPPGTENTGELFF. The DNA for the CDR3 is TGTGCCTGCCGCCCACCGGGGACAGAGAACACCGGGGAGCTGTTTTTT.

The chain couples TRBV2 to TRBJ1-5; TRBD1 is a possible D gene (5 bases). The germline gives CDR1 SNHLY, CDR2 FYNNEI. V shed 2 bases and J shed 2 bases, with 13 bases lying between them. This CDR3 has 16 amino acids. Written as DNA, the CDR3 is TGTGCCAGCAGTGAATTGGTCGGGGGGGGCAATCAGCCCCAGCATTTT. Protein: CASSELVGGGNQPQHF.

V usage is TRBV5-4 and J usage is TRBJ2-2; 8 bases are shared with TRBD1. Germline-derived CDR1 and CDR2 are SGHNT and YYREEE (reference sequence). J gave up 0 bases and V 4 bases, and 5 bases lay outside the gene matches. The CDR3 is 16 residues long. The CDR3 is CASSVPDRANTGELFF. Written as DNA, the CDR3 is TGTGCCAGCAGCGTGCCGGACAGGGCGAACACCGGGGAGCTGTTTTTT.

This rearrangement joins TRBV27 to TRBJ1-1; D is possibly TRBD1 (5 bases). Trimming removed 6 bases from V and 3 bases from J, with 11 bases in between. There are 13 residues in the CDR3. Germline V gene data show CDR1 as MNHEY and CDR2 as SMNVEV (reference sequence). In DNA form, the CDR3 reads TGTGCCAGCAGACCCGACAGCTACACTGAAGCTTTCTTT. Residues: CASRPDSYTEAFF.

This sequence joins TRBV6-4 and TRBJ2-1; 14 nucleotides align to TRBD2. The CDR3 has 16 amino acids. V dropped 3 bases and J dropped 6; count of bases not matched to a gene: 4. Per germline, CDR1 MRHNA and CDR2 SNTAGT. The CDR3 sequence is CASSEDGTSGSNEQFF. The DNA for the CDR3 is TGTGCCAGCAGTGAGGACGGGACTAGCGGGAGCAATGAGCAGTTCTTC.

V and J are TRBV6-1 and TRBJ2-5; D is uncertain. The tail of the sequence fits TRBJ2-7 better, so the J call may be wrong. The CDR3 is 11 residues long. Germline V gene data show CDR1 as MNHNS and CDR2 as SASEGT. The chain's CDR3 is CASSAPYEQYF. The CDR3 DNA is TGTGCCAGCAGTGCACCATACGAGCAGTACTTC.

The chain carries TRBV19 and TRBJ1-1; D is undetermined. The CDR3 runs 13 residues. From germline, CDR1 is LNHDA and CDR2 SQIVND (reference sequence). The V end was cut by 2 bases, the J end by 2 bases, with 6 bases between. CDR3 in amino acids: CASSILRNTEAFF. CDR3 in DNA: TGTGCCAGTAGTATACTCAGAAACACTGAAGCTTTCTTT.

DNA of the CDR3: TGTGCCAGCAGCTTAGAAGCGACGGCCGGGACCCAGTACTTC. This translates into CASSLEATAGTQYF. The rearrangement links TRBV11-1 to TRBJ2-5, with unresolved D. The CDR3 extends over 14 amino acids. Germline assignment: CDR1 SGHAT and CDR2 FQDESV (reference sequence). The germline V and J ends were trimmed by 1 base and 7 bases, with 13 bases remaining between them. Combining the CDR3 with reference TRBV11-1 and TRBJ2-5 gives the whole variable domain EAEVAQSPRYKITEKSQAVAFWCDPISGHATLYWYRQILGQGPELLVQFQDESVVDDSQLPKDRFSAERLKGVDSTLKIQPAELGDSAMYLCASSLEATAGTQYFGPGTRLLVL.

The chain joins TRBV5-6 to TRBJ1-1; no firm D call. V was trimmed by 0 bases and J by 8 bases, leaving 8 bases between them. The CDR3 runs 12 residues. Germline loops: CDR1 SGHDT, CDR2 YYEEEE. CDR3: CASSLGWREAFF. The CDR3 coding sequence is TGTGCCAGCAGCTTGGGATGGCGGGAAGCTTTCTTT.

This clone has only a few counts. This rearrangement joins TRBV6-4 to TRBJ2-3; 12 nucleotides line up with TRBD2. Germline V lookup: CDR1 MRHNA, CDR2 SNTAGT. J was trimmed by 5 bases and V by 0 bases; bases with no gene match: 0. The CDR3 loop spans 15 amino acids. The CDR3 sequence is CASSDSLAGGDTQYF. The CDR3 DNA reads as TGTGCCAGCAGTGACTCACTAGCGGGGGGAGATACGCAGTATTTT.

The chain uses TRBV9 and TRBJ2-3, with 14 bases that match TRBD2. CDR1 SGDLS and CDR2 YYNGEE come from the germline V gene. The CDR3 runs 15 residues. Unmatched junction bases numbered 8, after V lost 4 bases and J lost 10 bases. CDR3 residues: CASSPTSGLAGAQYF. CDR3 nucleotide sequence: TGTGCCAGCAGCCCGACCTCGGGACTAGCGGGAGCGCAGTATTTT.

The V gene is TRBV2, the J gene TRBJ1-1; D unclear. CDR1 SNHLY and CDR2 FYNNEI come from the germline V gene. The length of the CDR3 is 10 residues. V dropped 4 bases and J dropped 11 bases, with 8 bases sitting between them. The CDR3 region has the DNA TGTGCCAGCAGTGTGGGAGAGGCTTTCTTT. Translating it yields CASSVGEAFF.

The V and J genes are TRBV5-1 and TRBJ2-5, with a possible D match to TRBD1 (6 bases). Between the trimmed V and J ends, which lost 4 bases and 2 bases, there was a span of 9 bases. The CDR3 extends over 13 amino acids. Germline V gene data show CDR1 as SGHRS and CDR2 as YFSETQ. The CDR3 region is CASSPGQQETQYF. CDR3 sequence (DNA): TGCGCCAGCAGCCCGGGACAACAAGAGACCCAGTACTTC.

This chain links TRBV4-3 with TRBJ2-7, with D possibly matching TRBD2 (5 bases). The CDR3 runs 15 residues. Trimming took off 0 bases at V and 7 bases at J, with 16 bases between the two ends. Germline V gene sequence: CDR1 LGHNA, CDR2 YSLEER. For the CDR3, the DNA is TGCGCCAGCAGCCAAGATCGGGGAGCGCTCAGGGAGCAGTACTTC. It yields the protein CASSQDRGALREQYF.

The J gene is TRBJ1-2, the V gene TRBV15; possible D gene TRBD1, 5 bases. Germline-derived CDR1 and CDR2 are LNHNV and YYDKDF (reference sequence). V was cut by 0 bases and J by 4 bases, with 15 bases left in between. The CDR3 spans 16 residues. In DNA, the CDR3 is TGTGCCACCAGCAGAGATACCCAGGGTTCAACCTATGGCTACACCTTC. This gives the protein CATSRDTQGSTYGYTF.

CDR3 sequence: CASSQASGGDEAFF. The CDR3 DNA reads TGCGCCAGCAGCCAAGCCTCGGGGGGCGATGAAGCTTTCTTT. This chain joins TRBV4-3 and TRBJ1-1, with D maybe TRBD1 (6 bases). Deletions cut 1 base from V and 7 bases from J, with 13 bases between. Germline values: CDR1 LGHNA, CDR2 YSLEER. This CDR3 is built from 14 residues.

The chain links TRBV29-1 to TRBJ2-1; TRBD2 matches 8 bases. Looked up from germline, CDR1 is SQVTM and CDR2 is ANQGSEA. Germline trimming cut 3 bases from V and 9 bases from J; bases unmatched to any gene: 7. The CDR3 extends over 13 amino acids. CDR3 DNA: TGCAGCGTTGAGGTGGAAGCGGGAGCTGAGCAGTTCTTC. Protein product: CSVEVEAGAEQFF.